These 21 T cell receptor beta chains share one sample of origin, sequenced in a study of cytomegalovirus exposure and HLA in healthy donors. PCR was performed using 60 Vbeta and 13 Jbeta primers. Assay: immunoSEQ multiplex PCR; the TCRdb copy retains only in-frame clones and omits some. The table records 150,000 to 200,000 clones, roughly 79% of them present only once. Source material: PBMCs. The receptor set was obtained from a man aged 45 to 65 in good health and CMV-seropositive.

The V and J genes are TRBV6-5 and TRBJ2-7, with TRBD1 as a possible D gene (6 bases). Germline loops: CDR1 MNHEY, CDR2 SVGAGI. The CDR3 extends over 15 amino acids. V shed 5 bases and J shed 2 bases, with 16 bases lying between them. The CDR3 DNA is TGTGCCAGCAGTCAAGGGACATCCCGGGCCTACGAGCAGTACTTC. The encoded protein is CASSQGTSRAYEQYF.

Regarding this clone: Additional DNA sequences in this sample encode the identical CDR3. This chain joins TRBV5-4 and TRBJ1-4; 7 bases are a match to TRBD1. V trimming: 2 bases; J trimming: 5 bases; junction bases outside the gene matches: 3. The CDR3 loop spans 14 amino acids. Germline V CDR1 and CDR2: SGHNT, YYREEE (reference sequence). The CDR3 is CASSFGQENEKLFF. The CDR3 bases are TGTGCCAGCAGCTTTGGACAGGAGAATGAAAAACTGTTTTTT.

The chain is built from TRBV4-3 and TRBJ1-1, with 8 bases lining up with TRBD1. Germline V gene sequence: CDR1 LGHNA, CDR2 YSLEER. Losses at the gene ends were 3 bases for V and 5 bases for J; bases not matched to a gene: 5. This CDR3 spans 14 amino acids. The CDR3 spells CASSHGQGMTEAFF. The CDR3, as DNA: TGCGCCAGCAGCCACGGACAGGGTATGACTGAAGCTTTCTTT.

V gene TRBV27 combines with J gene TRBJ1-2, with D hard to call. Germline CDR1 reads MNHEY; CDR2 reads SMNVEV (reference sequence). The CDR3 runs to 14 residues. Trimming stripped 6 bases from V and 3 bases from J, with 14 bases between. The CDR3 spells CASSGSYQDYGYTF. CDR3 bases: TGTGCCAGCAGCGGCAGCTATCAGGACTATGGCTACACCTTC.

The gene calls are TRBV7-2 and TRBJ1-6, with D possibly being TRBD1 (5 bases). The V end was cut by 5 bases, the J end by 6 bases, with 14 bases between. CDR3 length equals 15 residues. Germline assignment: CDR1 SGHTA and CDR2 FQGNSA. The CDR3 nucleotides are TGTGCCAGCAGCCCCTCTCAAGGGGCTAATTCACCCCTCCACTTT. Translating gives CASSPSQGANSPLHF.

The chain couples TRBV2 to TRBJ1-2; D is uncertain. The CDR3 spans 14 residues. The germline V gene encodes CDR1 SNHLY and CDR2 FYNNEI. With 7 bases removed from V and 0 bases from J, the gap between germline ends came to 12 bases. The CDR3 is CASKLGWANYGYTF. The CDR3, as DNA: TGTGCCAGCAAACTAGGTTGGGCTAACTATGGCTACACCTTC. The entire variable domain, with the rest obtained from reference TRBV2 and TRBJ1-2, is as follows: EPEVTQTPSHQVTQMGQEVILRCVPISNHLYFYWYRQILGQKVEFLVSFYNNEISEKSEIFDDQFSVERPDGSNFTLKIRSTKLEDSAMYFCASKLGWANYGYTFGSGTRLTVV.

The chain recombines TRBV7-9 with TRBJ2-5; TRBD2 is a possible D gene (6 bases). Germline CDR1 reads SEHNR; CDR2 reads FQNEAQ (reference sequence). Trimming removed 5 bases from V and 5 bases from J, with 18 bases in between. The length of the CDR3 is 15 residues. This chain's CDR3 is CASSPSRGGGETQYF. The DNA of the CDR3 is TGTGCCAGCAGCCCGAGTAGGGGAGGAGGGGAGACCCAGTACTTC.

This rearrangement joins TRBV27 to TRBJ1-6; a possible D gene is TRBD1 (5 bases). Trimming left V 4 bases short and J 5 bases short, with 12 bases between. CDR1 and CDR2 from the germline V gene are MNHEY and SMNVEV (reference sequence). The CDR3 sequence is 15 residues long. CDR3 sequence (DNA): TGTGCCAGCAGTTACGCAGGGTTAGATAATTCACCCCTCCACTTT. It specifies CASSYAGLDNSPLHF.

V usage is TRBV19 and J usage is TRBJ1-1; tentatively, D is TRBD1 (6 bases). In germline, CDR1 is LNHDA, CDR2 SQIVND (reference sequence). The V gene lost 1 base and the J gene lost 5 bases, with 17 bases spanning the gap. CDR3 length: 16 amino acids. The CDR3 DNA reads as TGTGCCAGTAGTATAGGCAGGGCAGGGGAGAAGACTGAAGCTTTCTTT. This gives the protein CASSIGRAGEKTEAFF.

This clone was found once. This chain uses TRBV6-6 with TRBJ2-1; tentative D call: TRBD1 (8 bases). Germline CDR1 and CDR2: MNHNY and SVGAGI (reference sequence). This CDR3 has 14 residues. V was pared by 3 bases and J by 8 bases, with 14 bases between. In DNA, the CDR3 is TGTGCCAGCAGTTATAGGACAGGGAGGGATGAGCAGTTCTTC. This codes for CASSYRTGRDEQFF.

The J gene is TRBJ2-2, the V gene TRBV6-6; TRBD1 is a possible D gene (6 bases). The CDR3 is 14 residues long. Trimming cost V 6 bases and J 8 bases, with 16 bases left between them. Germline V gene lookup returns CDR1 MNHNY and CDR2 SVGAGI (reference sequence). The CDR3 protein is CASSRGQSSGELFF. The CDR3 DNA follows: TGTGCCAGCAGCCGAGGACAGAGTAGTGGGGAGCTGTTTTTT.

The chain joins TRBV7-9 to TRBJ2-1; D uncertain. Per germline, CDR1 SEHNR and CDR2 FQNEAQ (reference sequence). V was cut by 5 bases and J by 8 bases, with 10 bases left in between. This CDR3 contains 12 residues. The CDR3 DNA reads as TGTGCCAGCAGCCCATACAGTCATGAGCAGTTCTTC. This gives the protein CASSPYSHEQFF.

CDR3 loop: CASSFSKGVEPQHF. As DNA, the CDR3 is TGTGCCAGCAGCTTTAGTAAAGGGGTCGAGCCCCAGCATTTT. V usage is TRBV7-2 and J usage is TRBJ1-5; D might be TRBD1 (5 bases). V was pared by 3 bases and J by 8 bases, with 14 bases between. CDR1 SGHTA and CDR2 FQGNSA come from the germline V gene. CDR3 length equals 14 residues.

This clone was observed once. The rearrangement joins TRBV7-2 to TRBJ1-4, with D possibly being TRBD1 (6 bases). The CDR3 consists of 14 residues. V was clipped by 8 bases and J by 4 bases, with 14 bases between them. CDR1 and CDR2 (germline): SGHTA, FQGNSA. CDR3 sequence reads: CASRGGRNNEKLFF. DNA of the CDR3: TGTGCCAGCCGGGGGGGGCGGAATAATGAAAAACTGTTTTTT.

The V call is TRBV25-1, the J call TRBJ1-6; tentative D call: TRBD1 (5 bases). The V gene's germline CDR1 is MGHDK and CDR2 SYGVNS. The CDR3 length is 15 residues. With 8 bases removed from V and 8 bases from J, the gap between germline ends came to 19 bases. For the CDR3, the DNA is TGTGCCAGCCAGGCGGAAGGGGATTTCTATTCACCCCTCCACTTT. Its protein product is CASQAEGDFYSPLHF.

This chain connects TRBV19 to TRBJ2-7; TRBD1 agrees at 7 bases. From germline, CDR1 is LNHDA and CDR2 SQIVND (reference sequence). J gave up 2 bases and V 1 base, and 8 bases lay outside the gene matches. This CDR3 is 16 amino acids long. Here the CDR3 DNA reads TGTGCCAGTAGTATAGGTACAGGGGAGATCCCCTACGAGCAGTACTTC. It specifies CASSIGTGEIPYEQYF. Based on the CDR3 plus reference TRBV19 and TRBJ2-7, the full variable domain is DGGITQSPKYLFRKEGQNVTLSCEQNLNHDAMYWYRQDPGQGLRLIYYSQIVNDFQKGDIAEGYSVSREKKESFPLTVTSAQKNPTAFYLCASSIGTGEIPYEQYFGPGTRLTVT.

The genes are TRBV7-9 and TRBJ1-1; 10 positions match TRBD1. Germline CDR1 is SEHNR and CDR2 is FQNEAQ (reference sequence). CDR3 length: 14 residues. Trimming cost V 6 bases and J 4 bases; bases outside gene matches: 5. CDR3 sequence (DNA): TGTGCCAGCAGTATGGGACAGGGGTTCACTGAAGCTTTCTTT. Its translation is CASSMGQGFTEAFF.

CDR3 protein: CASSPGGKSIYGYTF. DNA for the CDR3: TGTGCCAGCAGCCCTGGGGGGAAATCCATCTATGGCTACACCTTC. The V call is TRBV7-2, the J call TRBJ1-2, with D possibly matching TRBD1 (5 bases). This CDR3 has 15 residues. Germline V gene data show CDR1 as SGHTA and CDR2 as FQGNSA. V lost 5 bases to trimming and J lost 4 bases, with 17 bases between them.

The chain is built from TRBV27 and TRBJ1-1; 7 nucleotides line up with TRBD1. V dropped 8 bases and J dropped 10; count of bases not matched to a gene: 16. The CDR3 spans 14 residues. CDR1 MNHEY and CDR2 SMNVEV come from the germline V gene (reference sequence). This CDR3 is CASGPRDRWLRAFF. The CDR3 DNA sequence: TGTGCCAGCGGCCCGAGGGACAGATGGCTGCGAGCTTTCTTT.

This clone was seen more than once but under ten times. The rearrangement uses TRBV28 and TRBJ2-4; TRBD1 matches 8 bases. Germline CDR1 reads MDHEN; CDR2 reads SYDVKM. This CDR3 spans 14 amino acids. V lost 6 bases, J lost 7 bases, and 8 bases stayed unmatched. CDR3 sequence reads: CASRIQGGANIQYF. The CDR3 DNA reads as TGTGCCAGCAGGATACAGGGGGGAGCTAACATTCAGTACTTC.

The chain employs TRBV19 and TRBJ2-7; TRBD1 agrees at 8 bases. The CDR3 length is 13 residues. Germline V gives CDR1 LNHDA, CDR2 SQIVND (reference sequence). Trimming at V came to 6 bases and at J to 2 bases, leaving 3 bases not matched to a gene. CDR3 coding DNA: TGTGCCAGTAGCAGGGGGCTTGCCTACGAGCAGTACTTC. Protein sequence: CASSRGLAYEQYF.